This entry describes one T cell receptor beta chain. Its antigen is unknown. V lost 4 bases to trimming and J lost 6 bases; unmatched junction nucleotides: 6. This CDR3 spans 14 amino acids. Germline loops: CDR1 MNHEY, CDR2 SVGAGI. The data were taken from a study of cytotoxic CD8 clonotypes in ibrutinib-treated CLL. Across the whole study: Of a cohort that held around 10 relapsed/refractory and around 15 treatment-naive patients, roughly 18 were IGHV unmutated.

Sequencing was performed with immunoSEQ multiplex PCR; in TCRdb, only in-frame clones are kept and a portion is missing. The sample has approximately 60,000 clones, over 55% seen once. Findings and caveats of the study: Clonality went higher at ibrutinib response and then dropped back toward baseline at progression.

The sample here was PBMCs, taken after 24 months of ibrutinib treatment. The sequence came from a human donor with chronic lymphocytic leukemia. The rearrangement joins TRBV6-5 to TRBJ1-5; 7 bases match TRBD1. CDR3 in DNA: TGTGCCAGCAGTTTACCGGACAGGTTTCAGCCCCAGCATTTT. This codes for CASSLPDRFQPQHF.